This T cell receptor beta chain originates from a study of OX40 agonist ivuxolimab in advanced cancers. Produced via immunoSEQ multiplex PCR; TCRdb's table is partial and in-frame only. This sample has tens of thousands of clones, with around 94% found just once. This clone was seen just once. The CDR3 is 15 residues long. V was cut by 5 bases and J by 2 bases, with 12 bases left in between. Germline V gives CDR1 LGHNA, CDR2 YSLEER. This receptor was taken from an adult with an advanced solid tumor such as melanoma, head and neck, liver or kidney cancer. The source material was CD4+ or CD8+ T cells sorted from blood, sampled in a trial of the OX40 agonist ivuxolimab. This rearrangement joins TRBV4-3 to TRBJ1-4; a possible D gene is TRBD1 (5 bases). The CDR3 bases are TGCGCCAGCAGCAAAGGGGCAGTCACTAATGAAAAACTGTTTTTT. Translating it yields CASSKGAVTNEKLFF.